The next 9 T cell receptor beta chains were all read from a single sample in a study of shared clonotypes between healthy human individuals (dated by TCRdb to between 2020 and 2021). The library was produced with the immunoSEQ multiplex PCR assay. TCRdb carries this immuneACCESS record with in-frame sequences only. Its versions omit some clonotypes, under half of them owing to an unresolved V gene in the studies checked, with the rest unexplained. This sample has a few million clones in its table, and around 95% of those were observed once. The top ten clonotypes cover about 1.6% of the sample. CD8 naive samples were obtained by positive selection for CCR7 among CD45RO-negative cells, yielding a CD45RA+CCR7+ population from which TemRA cells were excluded. What was sequenced was naive CD8+ T cells from PBMCs. The sample's cell subset or site label, decoded: CD45RA+CCR7+. The origin of the receptors is a man aged 18 to 29 in good health. Some clones in this sample may be carry-over from other donors' samples.

The V gene is TRBV6-5, the J gene TRBJ1-2; possibly TRBD1 for D (6 bases). CDR3 size: 12 residues. CDR1 and CDR2 (germline): MNHEY, SVGAGI. The V end was cut by 5 bases, the J end by 8 bases, with 12 bases between. Here the CDR3 DNA reads TGTGCCAGCAGTAGGGGGGGAGGCGGCTACACCTTC. Translation: CASSRGGGGYTF.

V usage is TRBV9 and J usage is TRBJ2-1; 12 bases align to TRBD2. V dropped 5 bases and J dropped 5; count of bases not matched to a gene: 5. The CDR3 length is 15 residues. The V gene's germline CDR1 is SGDLS and CDR2 YYNGEE. The CDR3, as DNA: TGTGCCAGCAGTCCGACTAGCGGGAGCAACAATGAGCAGTTCTTC. Amino acids: CASSPTSGSNNEQFF.

The chain recombines TRBV9 with TRBJ2-1; D remains ambiguous. Trimming removed 0 bases from V and 4 bases from J, with 8 bases in between. The CDR3 consists of 14 residues. CDR1 is SGDLS, CDR2 YYNGEE, per germline. The CDR3: CASSVAPLYNEQFF. The CDR3 DNA follows: TGTGCCAGCAGCGTAGCCCCACTTTACAATGAGCAGTTCTTC.

The sample holds one count of this clone. V is TRBV6-1 and J is TRBJ2-2; D may correspond to TRBD1 or TRBD2 (7 bases each). Germline V gene lookup returns CDR1 MNHNS and CDR2 SASEGT. The V end lost 2 bases, the J end lost 4 bases, and 11 bases lay between the germline ends. CDR3 length equals 15 residues. CDR3: CASSEQGGSTGELFF. The CDR3 region has the DNA TGTGCCAGCAGTGAACAGGGGGGGAGCACCGGGGAGCTGTTTTTT.

The chain uses TRBV5-1 and TRBJ1-1, with a tentative D call TRBD1 (5 bases). CDR1 is SGHRS and CDR2 is YFSETQ in the germline V gene. The CDR3 runs to 16 residues. Trimming pared 4 bases from V and 3 bases from J, leaving 19 bases between. The CDR3: CASSNWGEELDTEAFF. For the CDR3, the DNA is TGCGCCAGCAGCAATTGGGGGGAAGAGTTGGACACTGAAGCTTTCTTT.

For this clone: The same CDR3 is also encoded by other DNA sequences in this sample. This chain uses TRBV27 with TRBJ2-7; D is unclear. Trimming took off 0 bases at V and 2 bases at J, with 8 bases between the two ends. This CDR3 region has 14 residues. CDR1 MNHEY and CDR2 SMNVEV come from the germline V gene (reference sequence). CDR3 sequence (DNA): TGTGCCAGCAGTTTATCGGAAGGTGCCTACGAGCAGTACTTC. Amino acids: CASSLSEGAYEQYF.

The chain is built from TRBV28 and TRBJ2-5, with 15 bases identical to TRBD2. The V gene end was trimmed by 3 bases and the J gene end by 2 bases; junction bases not matched to a gene: 19. This CDR3 is 22 amino acids long. CDR1 is MDHEN and CDR2 is SYDVKM in the germline V gene. The CDR3 is CASSFYRSRPGLAGGSQETQYF. CDR3 DNA: TGTGCCAGCAGTTTTTACCGGTCCAGGCCGGGACTAGCGGGAGGATCTCAAGAGACCCAGTACTTC.

This rearrangement joins TRBV13 to TRBJ2-5; 14 bases fit TRBD2. The junction had 11 bases not matched to a gene; V was cut back by 7 bases and J by 4 bases. Looked up from germline, CDR1 is PRHDT and CDR2 is FYEKMQ (reference sequence). The CDR3 loop spans 17 amino acids. In nucleotides, the CDR3 is TGTGCCAGCACCCCGAGACTAGCGGGAGGGCGGGGAGAGACCCAGTACTTC. Residues: CASTPRLAGGRGETQYF. Full variable domain (outside the CDR3, taken from reference TRBV13 and TRBJ2-5): AAGVIQSPRHLIKEKRETATLKCYPIPRHDTVYWYQQGPGQDPQFLISFYEKMQSDKGSIPDRFSAQQFSDYHSELNMSSLELGDSALYFCASTPRLAGGRGETQYFGPGTRLLVL.

The chain recombines TRBV19 with TRBJ1-2, with D unresolved. With 7 bases removed from V and 4 bases from J, the gap between germline ends came to 10 bases. The CDR3 totals 12 residues. Germline assignment: CDR1 LNHDA and CDR2 SQIVND (reference sequence). CDR3 nucleotides: TGTGCCAGTATGGTGCCTTTCTATGGCTACACCTTC. Translated, it gives CASMVPFYGYTF.